Included here is one TCR beta chain sequence, with context. The antigen is not known. The record originates from a study of CD8+CD57+ T cells in acquired aplastic anemia. CDR1 and CDR2 from the germline V gene are LGHNA and YSLEER. CDR3 length: 15 amino acids. Deletions cut 0 bases from V and 5 bases from J, with 13 bases between. General study findings and limits: Patients and controls shared twenty-nine CD8+ CDR3 sequences.

Selection for sequencing was limited to patients who had shown CD8+CD57+ cell expansion by flow cytometry. Receipt of therapy had not occurred in any patient by the time of blood sampling. Genomic DNA served as template for TCR beta VDJ and CDR3 profiling. Via MiXCR, TCRdb re-called the reads, giving one row per CDR3 protein. The data hold under 250,000 distinct CDR3 sequences, with roughly two thirds observed a single time. The specimen sequenced was sorted CD4+, CD8+, or CD8+CD57+ T cells (not recorded which) from PBMCs. V and J are TRBV4-3 and TRBJ1-1; D unclear. The sequence came from a human donor with aplastic anemia. CDR3 sequence: CASSQEGGGWTEAFF. In nucleotides, the CDR3 is TGCGCCAGCAGCCAAGAGGGAGGAGGTTGGACTGAAGCTTTCTTT.